This T cell receptor beta chain originates from a study of blood T cell repertoires in COVID-19. How the authors handled the data: Using reference gene primer amplification, nucleated cell counts were estimated. Here immunoSEQ multiplex PCR was the method, and the copy in TCRdb shows in-frame clones only, minus some. That table furnishes V, J and clone size, whereas the DNA furnished D and trimming. The data contain around 100,000 clones, around nine tenths of them singletons. This CDR3 is built from 15 residues. From germline, CDR1 is LGHNT and CDR2 FRNRAP. Trimming removed 5 bases from V and 4 bases from J, with 15 bases in between.

This rearrangement joins TRBV12-5 to TRBJ2-1, with D possibly being TRBD1 (6 bases). Specimen: peripheral blood. The source of this sequence is a woman older than 75 in a cohort sampled during active COVID-19. Here the CDR3 DNA reads TGTGCTAGTGGTGGTCTCACAGGGAATTACAATGAGCAGTTCTTC. It encodes CASGGLTGNYNEQFF. The full variable domain, rest sourced from reference TRBV12-5 and TRBJ2-1, is DARVTQTPRHKVTEMGQEVTMRCQPILGHNTVFWYRQTMMQGLELLAYFRNRAPLDDSGMPKDRFSAEMPDATLATLKIQPSEPRDSAVYFCASGGLTGNYNEQFFGPGTRLTVL.